This T cell receptor beta chain derives from a study of circulating CD8 cells and anti-PD-1 response in melanoma. This clonotype is judged medium-sized. Its antigen is not known. Study results and limitations: Previously treated and treatment-naive patients were pooled together.

TCR libraries were prepared from around 15 ng of total RNA with the QIAseq Immune Repertoire TCR panel. A single record per CDR3 protein comes from TCRdb applying MiXCR to the reads. Among over a thousand distinct CDR3 sequences listed, around 8.9% were seen once. The germline V gene has CDR1 DFQATT and CDR2 SNEGSKA (reference sequence). This CDR3 region has 13 residues. The V and J ends lost 3 bases and 0 bases respectively, with 9 bases between them. Live CD3+CD8+TCRalphabeta+ cells were sorted into four subsets by PD-1 and/or TIGIT. Source: CD8+ T cells from PBMCs, taken at baseline or after one month of anti-PD-1 therapy (not recorded which). This TCR derives from a human donor with melanoma. The genes are TRBV20-1 and TRBJ2-7; D is undetermined. For the CDR3, the DNA is TGCAGTGCTAGTAATGGGGACTCCTACGAGCAGTACTTC. Translated: CSASNGDSYEQYF.